One sample yielded the 5 T cell receptor beta chains listed below, sequenced in a study of cytomegalovirus exposure and HLA in healthy donors. The PCR made use of 60 Vbeta and 13 Jbeta primers. Sequencing used immunoSEQ multiplex PCR; TCRdb keeps in-frame clones, though not all of them. The table lists some 170,000 clones, roughly four fifths of them singletons, with about 2.7% in the top ten. Source material: PBMCs. These receptors all come from a male donor in good health and CMV-seronegative.

J is TRBJ2-5 and V is TRBV19; D perhaps matches TRBD1 (6 bases). The J call may not be correct, given that the DNA end is closer to TRBJ2-7. From germline, CDR1 is LNHDA and CDR2 SQIVND (reference sequence). The CDR3 loop spans 15 amino acids. The CDR3, as DNA: TGTGCCAGTAGTATCAGCGTTCAGGGGCGATACGAGCAGTACTTC. Its translation is CASSISVQGRYEQYF.

The CDR3 DNA reads TGTGCCAGCAGCGGGGGGGGTTGGCGGAATTACAATGAGCAGTTCTTC. It specifies CASSGGGWRNYNEQFF. This sequence joins TRBV9 and TRBJ2-1; the match to TRBD2 covers 7 bases. CDR3 length: 16 amino acids. Germline lookup yields CDR1 SGDLS and CDR2 YYNGEE. Trimming at V came to 3 bases and at J to 4 bases, leaving 10 bases not matched to a gene.

The table lists this clone with a few counts. The chain employs TRBV11-3 and TRBJ2-3; TRBD2 might be the D (7 bases). CDR3 length: 14 residues. Germline V gene sequence: CDR1 SGHNT, CDR2 YENEEA. V lost 5 bases and J 7 bases, leaving 16 bases between the germline ends. The CDR3 region is CASSMAGARNTQYF. CDR3 nucleotide sequence: TGTGCCAGCAGCATGGCGGGGGCAAGGAATACGCAGTATTTT.

The chain uses TRBV5-1 and TRBJ1-3, with TRBD1 matching over 7 bases. V dropped 5 bases and J dropped 5; count of bases not matched to a gene: 7. The CDR3 consists of 14 residues. Looked up from germline, CDR1 is SGHRS and CDR2 is YFSETQ. CDR3 sequence: CASRPRDSRNTIYF. Here the CDR3 DNA reads TGCGCCAGCAGGCCACGGGACAGTAGAAACACCATATATTTT.

The CDR3 reads CASRYSTEAFF. CDR3 bases: TGTGCCAGCAGGTATAGCACTGAAGCTTTCTTT. V usage is TRBV6-1 and J usage is TRBJ1-1; D call uncertain. Germline CDR1 and CDR2: MNHNS and SASEGT. This CDR3 has 11 residues. Trimming stripped 6 bases from V and 4 bases from J, with 6 bases between.